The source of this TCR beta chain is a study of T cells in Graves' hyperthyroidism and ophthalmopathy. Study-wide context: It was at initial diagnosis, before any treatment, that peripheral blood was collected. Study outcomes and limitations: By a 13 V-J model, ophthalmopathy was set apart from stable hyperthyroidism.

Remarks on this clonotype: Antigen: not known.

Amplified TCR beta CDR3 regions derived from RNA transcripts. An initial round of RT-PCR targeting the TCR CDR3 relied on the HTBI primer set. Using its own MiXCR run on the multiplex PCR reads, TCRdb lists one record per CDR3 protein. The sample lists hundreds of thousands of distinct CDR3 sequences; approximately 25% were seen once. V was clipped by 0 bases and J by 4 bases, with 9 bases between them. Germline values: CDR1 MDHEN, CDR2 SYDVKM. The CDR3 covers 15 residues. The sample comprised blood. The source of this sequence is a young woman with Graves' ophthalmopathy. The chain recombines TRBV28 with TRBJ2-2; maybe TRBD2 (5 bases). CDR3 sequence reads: CASSLWGEPTGELFF. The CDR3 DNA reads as TGTGCCAGCAGTTTATGGGGAGAACCCACCGGGGAGCTGTTTTTT. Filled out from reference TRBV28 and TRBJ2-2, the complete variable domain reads DVKVTQSSRYLVKRTGEKVFLECVQDMDHENMFWYRQDPGLGLRLIYFSYDVKMKEKGDIPEGYSVSREKKERFSLILESASTNQTSMYLCASSLWGEPTGELFFGEGSRLTVL.